This T cell receptor (beta chain) was found in a study of PD-L1 blockade in urothelial cancer. This CDR3 is built from 13 residues. V gave up 2 bases and J gave up 1 base, with 5 bases separating them. Germline-derived CDR1 and CDR2 are KGHSH and LQKENI. Using immunoSEQ multiplex PCR, the repertoire was profiled, and TCRdb retains in-frame clones only, with some absent. This sample carries roughly 29,000 clones, under 90% of them seen once, and the ten largest clones take just under 3%. This clone was seen a single time. Time point noted: peripheral blood 6 weeks after treatment start. There were between 1 and 8 samples from each patient, taken pretreatment and on-treatment.

The source was PBMCs, collected around atezolizumab (anti-PD-L1) treatment. The chain uses TRBV18 and TRBJ1-2, with D tentatively TRBD1 (5 bases). The sequence derives from a man between 65 and 85 years old with urothelial cancer. CDR3 residues: CASSPDSNYGYTF. The CDR3 DNA sequence: TGTGCCAGCTCACCAGACAGTAACTATGGCTACACCTTC.